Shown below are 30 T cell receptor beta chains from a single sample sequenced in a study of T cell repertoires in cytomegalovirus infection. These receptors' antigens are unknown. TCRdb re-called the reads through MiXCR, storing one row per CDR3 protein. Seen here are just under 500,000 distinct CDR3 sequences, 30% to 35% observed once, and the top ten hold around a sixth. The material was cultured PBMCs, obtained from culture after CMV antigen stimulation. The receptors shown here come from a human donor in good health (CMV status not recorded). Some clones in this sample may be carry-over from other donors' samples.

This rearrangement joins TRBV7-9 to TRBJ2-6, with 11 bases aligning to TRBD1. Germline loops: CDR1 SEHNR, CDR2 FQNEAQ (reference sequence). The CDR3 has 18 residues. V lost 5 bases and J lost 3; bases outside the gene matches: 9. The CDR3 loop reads CASSPSGTGGVGANVLTF. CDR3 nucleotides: TGTGCCAGCAGCCCCTCGGGGACAGGGGGTGTTGGGGCCAACGTCCTGACTTTC.

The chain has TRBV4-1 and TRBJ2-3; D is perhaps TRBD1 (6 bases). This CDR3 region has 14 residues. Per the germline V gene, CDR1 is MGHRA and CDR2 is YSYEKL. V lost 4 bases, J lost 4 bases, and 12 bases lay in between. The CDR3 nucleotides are TGCGCCAGCAGCCCGGGATGGGGGCCAGATACGCAGTATTTT. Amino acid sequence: CASSPGWGPDTQYF.

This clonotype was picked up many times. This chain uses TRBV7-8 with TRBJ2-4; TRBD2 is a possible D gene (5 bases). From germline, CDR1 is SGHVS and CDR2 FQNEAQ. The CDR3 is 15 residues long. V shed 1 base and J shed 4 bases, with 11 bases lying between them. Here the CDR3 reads CASSLEASLKNIQYF. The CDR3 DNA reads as TGTGCCAGCAGCTTAGAGGCTAGCCTTAAAAACATTCAGTACTTC.

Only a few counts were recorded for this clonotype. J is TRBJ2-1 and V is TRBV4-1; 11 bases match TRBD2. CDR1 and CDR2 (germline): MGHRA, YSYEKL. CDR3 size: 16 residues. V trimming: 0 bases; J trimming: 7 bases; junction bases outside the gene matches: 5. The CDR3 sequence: CASSQDTASGRNEQFF. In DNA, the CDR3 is TGCGCCAGCAGCCAAGATACGGCTAGCGGGAGGAATGAGCAGTTCTTC.

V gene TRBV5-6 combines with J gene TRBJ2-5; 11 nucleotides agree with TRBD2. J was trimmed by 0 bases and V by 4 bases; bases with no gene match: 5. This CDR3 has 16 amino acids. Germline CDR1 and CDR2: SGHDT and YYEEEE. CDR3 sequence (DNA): TGTGCCAGCAGCGCCGCGACTAGCGGGAACCAAGAGACCCAGTACTTC. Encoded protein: CASSAATSGNQETQYF. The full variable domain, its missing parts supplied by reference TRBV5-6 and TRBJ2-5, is DAGVTQSPTHLIKTRGQQVTLRCSPKSGHDTVSWYQQALGQGPQFIFQYYEEEERQRGNFPDRFSGHQFPNYSSELNVNALLLGDSALYLCASSAATSGNQETQYFGPGTRLLVL.

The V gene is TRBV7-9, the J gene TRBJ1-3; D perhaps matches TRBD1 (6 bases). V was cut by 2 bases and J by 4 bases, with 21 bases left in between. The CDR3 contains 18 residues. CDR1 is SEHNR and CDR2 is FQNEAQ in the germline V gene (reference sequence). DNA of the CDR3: TGTGCCAGCAGCTTATTTGGGGGGGGGGGGCCTGGAGGAAACACCATATATTTT. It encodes CASSLFGGGGPGGNTIYF.

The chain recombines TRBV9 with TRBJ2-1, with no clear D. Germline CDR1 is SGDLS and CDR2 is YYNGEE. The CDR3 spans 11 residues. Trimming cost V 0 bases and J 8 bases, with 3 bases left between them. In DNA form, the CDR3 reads TGTGCCAGCAGCGTAGAATATGAGCAGTTCTTC. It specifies CASSVEYEQFF.

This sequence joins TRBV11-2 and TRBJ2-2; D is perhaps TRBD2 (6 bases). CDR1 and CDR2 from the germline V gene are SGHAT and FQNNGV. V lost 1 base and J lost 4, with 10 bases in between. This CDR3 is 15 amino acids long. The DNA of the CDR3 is TGTGCCAGCAGCTTAGGTACTAGCTCCACCGGGGAGCTGTTTTTT. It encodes CASSLGTSSTGELFF.

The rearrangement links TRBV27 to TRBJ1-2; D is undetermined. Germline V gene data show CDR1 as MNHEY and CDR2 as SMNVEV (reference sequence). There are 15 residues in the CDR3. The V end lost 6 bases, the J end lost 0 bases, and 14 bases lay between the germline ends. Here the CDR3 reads CASSPDRVANYGYTF. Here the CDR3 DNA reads TGTGCCAGCAGCCCCGATAGGGTGGCTAACTATGGCTACACCTTC.

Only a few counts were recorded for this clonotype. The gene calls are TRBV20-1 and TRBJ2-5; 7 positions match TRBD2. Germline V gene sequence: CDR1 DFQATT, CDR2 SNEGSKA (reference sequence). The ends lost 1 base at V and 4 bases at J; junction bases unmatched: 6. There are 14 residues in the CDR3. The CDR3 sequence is CSARVREGRETQYF. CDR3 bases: TGCAGTGCTAGAGTGAGGGAGGGCCGAGAGACCCAGTACTTC.

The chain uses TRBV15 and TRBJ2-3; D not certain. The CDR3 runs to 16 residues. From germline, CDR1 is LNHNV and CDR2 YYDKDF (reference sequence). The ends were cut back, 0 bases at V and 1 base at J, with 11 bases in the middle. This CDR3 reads CATSREFVGGTDTQYF. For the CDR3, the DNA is TGTGCCACCAGCAGAGAGTTTGTGGGCGGCACAGATACGCAGTATTTT. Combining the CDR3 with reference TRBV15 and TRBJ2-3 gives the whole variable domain DAMVIQNPRYQVTQFGKPVTLSCSQTLNHNVMYWYQQKSSQAPKLLFHYYDKDFNNEADTPDNFQSRRPNTSFCFLDIRSPGLGDTAMYLCATSREFVGGTDTQYFGPGTRLTVL.

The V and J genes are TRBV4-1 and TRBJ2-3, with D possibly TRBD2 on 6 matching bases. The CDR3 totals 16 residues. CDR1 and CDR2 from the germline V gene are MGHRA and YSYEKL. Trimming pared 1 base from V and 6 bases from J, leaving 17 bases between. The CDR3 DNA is TGCGCCAGCAGCCAAGTCGGCGTGGGAGGATTGGATACGCAGTATTTT. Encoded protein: CASSQVGVGGLDTQYF.

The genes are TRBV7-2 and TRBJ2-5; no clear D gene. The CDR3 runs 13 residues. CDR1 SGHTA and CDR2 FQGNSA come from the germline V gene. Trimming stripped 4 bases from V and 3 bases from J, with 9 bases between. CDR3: CASSSHIKETQYF. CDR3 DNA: TGTGCCAGCAGCTCTCATATCAAAGAGACCCAGTACTTC.

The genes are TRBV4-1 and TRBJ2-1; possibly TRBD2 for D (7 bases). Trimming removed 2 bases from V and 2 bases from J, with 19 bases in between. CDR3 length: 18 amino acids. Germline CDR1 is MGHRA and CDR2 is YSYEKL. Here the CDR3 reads CASSQKGGGLEAYNEQFF. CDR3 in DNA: TGCGCCAGCAGCCAAAAGGGGGGGGGGCTAGAGGCCTACAATGAGCAGTTCTTC.

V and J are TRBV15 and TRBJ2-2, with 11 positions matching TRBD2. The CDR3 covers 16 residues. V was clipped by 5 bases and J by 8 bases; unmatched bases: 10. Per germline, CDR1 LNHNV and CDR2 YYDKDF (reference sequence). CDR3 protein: CATSSPTSGSSGELFF. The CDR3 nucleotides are TGTGCCACCAGCTCTCCTACTAGCGGGAGCTCTGGGGAGCTGTTTTTT.

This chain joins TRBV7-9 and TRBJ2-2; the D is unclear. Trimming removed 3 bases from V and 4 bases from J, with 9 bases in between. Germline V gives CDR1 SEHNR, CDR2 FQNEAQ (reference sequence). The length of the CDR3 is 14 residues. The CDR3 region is CASSFSMGTGELFF. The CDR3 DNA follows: TGTGCCAGCAGCTTCTCAATGGGCACCGGGGAGCTGTTTTTT.

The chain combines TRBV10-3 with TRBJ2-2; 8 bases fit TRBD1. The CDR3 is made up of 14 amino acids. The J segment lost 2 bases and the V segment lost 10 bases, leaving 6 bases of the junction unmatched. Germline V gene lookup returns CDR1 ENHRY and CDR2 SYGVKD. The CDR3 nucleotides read TGTGCCAGTGAACAGGGGGGAAACACCGGGGAGCTGTTTTTT. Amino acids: CASEQGGNTGELFF.

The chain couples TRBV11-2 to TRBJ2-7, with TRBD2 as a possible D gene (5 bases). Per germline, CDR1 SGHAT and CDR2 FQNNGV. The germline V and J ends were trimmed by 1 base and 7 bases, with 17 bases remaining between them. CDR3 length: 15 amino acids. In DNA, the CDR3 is TGTGCCAGCAGCTTAGCTCTAGCTCGGGTTGGAGAGCAGTACTTC. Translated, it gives CASSLALARVGEQYF.

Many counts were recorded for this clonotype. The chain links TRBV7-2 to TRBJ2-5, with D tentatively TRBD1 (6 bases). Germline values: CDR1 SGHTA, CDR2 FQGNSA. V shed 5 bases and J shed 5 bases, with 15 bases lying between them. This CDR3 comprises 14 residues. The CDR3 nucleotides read TGTGCCAGCAGCCTACGACAGGATTACGAGACCCAGTACTTC. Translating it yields CASSLRQDYETQYF.

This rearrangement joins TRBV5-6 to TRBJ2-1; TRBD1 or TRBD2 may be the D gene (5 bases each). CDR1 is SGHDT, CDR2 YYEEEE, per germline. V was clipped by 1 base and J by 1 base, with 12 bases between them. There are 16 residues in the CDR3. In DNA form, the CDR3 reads TGTGCCAGCAGCTTGCGCGTCGGGGCTTCCTACAATGAGCAGTTCTTC. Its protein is CASSLRVGASYNEQFF.

This CDR3 reads CASSYTGTGIPGYTF. CDR3 nucleotide sequence: TGCGCCAGCAGTTATACTGGGACAGGGATTCCTGGCTACACCTTC. V is TRBV5-1 and J is TRBJ1-2, with 9 bases fitting TRBD1. From germline, CDR1 is SGHRS and CDR2 YFSETQ. The CDR3 has 15 amino acids. V was clipped by 5 bases and J by 7 bases; unmatched bases: 12.

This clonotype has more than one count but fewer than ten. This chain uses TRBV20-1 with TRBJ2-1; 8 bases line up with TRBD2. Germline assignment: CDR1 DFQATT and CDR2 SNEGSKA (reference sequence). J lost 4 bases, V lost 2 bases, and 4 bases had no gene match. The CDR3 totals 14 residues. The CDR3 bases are TGCAGTGCTAGACCTAGCGGGCCTTACAATGAGCAGTTCTTC. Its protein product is CSARPSGPYNEQFF.

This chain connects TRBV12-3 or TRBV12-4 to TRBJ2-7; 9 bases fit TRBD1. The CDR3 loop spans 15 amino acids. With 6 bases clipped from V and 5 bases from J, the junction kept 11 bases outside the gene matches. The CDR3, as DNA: TGTGCCAGCAGCCCGACCGGGACAGGGAGGCACGAGCAGTACTTC. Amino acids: CASSPTGTGRHEQYF.

As DNA, the CDR3 is TGTGCCAGCAGCGTAGAACCTAGCGGGAGACACAATGAGCAGTTCTTC. It is translated as CASSVEPSGRHNEQFF. The rearrangement uses TRBV9 and TRBJ2-1; TRBD2 matches at 10 bases. Germline V gene lookup returns CDR1 SGDLS and CDR2 YYNGEE. Trimming at V came to 0 bases and at J to 5 bases, leaving 5 bases not matched to a gene. This CDR3 comprises 16 residues.

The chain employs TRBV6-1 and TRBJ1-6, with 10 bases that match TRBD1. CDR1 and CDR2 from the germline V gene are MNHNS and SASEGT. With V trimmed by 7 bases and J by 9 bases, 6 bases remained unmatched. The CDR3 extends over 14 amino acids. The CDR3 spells CASTGRTGGSPLHF. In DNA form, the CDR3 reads TGTGCCAGCACCGGACGGACAGGGGGTTCACCCCTCCACTTT.

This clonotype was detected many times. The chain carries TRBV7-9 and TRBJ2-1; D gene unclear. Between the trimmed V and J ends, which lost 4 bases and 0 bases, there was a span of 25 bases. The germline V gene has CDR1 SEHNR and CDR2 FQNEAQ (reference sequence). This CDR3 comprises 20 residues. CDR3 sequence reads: CASSSPITKPTLSSYNEQFF. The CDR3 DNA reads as TGTGCCAGCAGCTCACCTATTACGAAACCCACTTTGAGCTCCTACAATGAGCAGTTCTTC.

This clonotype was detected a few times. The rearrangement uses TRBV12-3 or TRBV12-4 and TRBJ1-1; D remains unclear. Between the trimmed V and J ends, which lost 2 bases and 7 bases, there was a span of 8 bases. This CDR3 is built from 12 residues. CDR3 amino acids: CASSLRGGEAFF. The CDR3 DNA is TGTGCCAGCAGTTTACGGGGTGGTGAAGCTTTCTTT.

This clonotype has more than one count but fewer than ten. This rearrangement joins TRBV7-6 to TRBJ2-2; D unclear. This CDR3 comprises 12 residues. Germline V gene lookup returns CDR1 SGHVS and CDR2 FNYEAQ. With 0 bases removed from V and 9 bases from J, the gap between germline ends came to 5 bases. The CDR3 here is CASSLARWELFF. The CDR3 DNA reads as TGTGCCAGCAGCTTAGCGAGGTGGGAGCTGTTTTTT.

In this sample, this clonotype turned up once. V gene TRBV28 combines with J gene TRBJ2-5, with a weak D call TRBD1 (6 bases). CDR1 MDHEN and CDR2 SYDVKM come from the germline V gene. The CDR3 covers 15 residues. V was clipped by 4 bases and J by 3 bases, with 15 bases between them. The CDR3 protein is CASSSAGGRKETQYF. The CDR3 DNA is TGTGCCAGCAGTTCAGCTGGGGGCAGGAAAGAGACCCAGTACTTC. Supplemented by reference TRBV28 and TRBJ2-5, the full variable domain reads DVKVTQSSRYLVKRTGEKVFLECVQDMDHENMFWYRQDPGLGLRLIYFSYDVKMKEKGDIPEGYSVSREKKERFSLILESASTNQTSMYLCASSSAGGRKETQYFGPGTRLLVL.

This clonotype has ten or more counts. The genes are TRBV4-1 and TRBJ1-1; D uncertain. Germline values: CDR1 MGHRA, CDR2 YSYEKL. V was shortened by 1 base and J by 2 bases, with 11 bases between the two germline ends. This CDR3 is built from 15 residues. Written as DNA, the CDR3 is TGCGCCAGCAGCCAAGTGGGCAGCCTAAACACTGAAGCTTTCTTT. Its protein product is CASSQVGSLNTEAFF.